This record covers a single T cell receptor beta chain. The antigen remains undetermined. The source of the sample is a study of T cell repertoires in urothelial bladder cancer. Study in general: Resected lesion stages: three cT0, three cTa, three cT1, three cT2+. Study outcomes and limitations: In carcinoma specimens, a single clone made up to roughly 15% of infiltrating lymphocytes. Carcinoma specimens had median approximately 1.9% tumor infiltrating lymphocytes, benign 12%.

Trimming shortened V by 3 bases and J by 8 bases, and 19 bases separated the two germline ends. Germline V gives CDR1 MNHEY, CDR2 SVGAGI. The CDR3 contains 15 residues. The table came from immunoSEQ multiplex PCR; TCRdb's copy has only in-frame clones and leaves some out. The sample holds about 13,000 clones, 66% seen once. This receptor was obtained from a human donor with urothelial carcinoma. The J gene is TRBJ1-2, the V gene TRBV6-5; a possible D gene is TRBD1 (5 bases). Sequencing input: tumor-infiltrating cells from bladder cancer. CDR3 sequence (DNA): TGTGCCAGCAGTTATCGGTGGTCCATAGGGGAAGGCTACACCTTC. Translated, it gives CASSYRWSIGEGYTF.